The T cell receptor beta chain under discussion was sequenced for a study of early T cells in non-severe SARS-CoV-2 infection. The wider study: From unsorted whole blood, bulk RNA was sequenced, and the chains remained unpaired.

Separate cDNA molecules each had unique molecular identifiers attached to them. TCRdb fed the 5' RACE reads into MiXCR, producing one record per CDR3 protein. The sample has 20,000 to 30,000 distinct CDR3 sequences, 5.5% seen once; the top ten hold 2.4%. CDR1 MNHNY and CDR2 SVGAGI come from the germline V gene (reference sequence). This CDR3 spans 11 amino acids. Trimming left V 4 bases short and J 5 bases short, with 6 bases between. The sample consisted of whole blood. J is TRBJ2-7 and V is TRBV6-6; D is uncertain. The clonotype comes from an adult who was a healthcare worker with PCR-confirmed SARS-CoV-2 infection or an uninfected control (not recorded which). CDR3 bases: TGTGCCAGCAGTTCCCTGCACGAGCAGTACTTC. This gives the protein CASSSLHEQYF.